A selection of T cell receptor beta chains follows, all from one sample in a study of T-cell memory formation after mild COVID-19. TCRdb itself ran the 5' RACE reads through MiXCR, one entry per CDR3 protein. The profile shows some 440,000 distinct CDR3 sequences, around a quarter of them singletons. The sequenced sample consisted of PBMCs or a T cell subset sorted from them (not recorded which). Source of these receptors: an adult woman who had mild COVID-19 (a few samples of this study predate the infection). Cell type and time point are not known. Both conserved end residues are part of each CDR3. A D gene is named only where the DNA matches it firmly.

j_call | v_call | d_call | cdr3_aa
TRBJ2-2 | TRBV29-1 | NA | CSAPRVGNTGELFF
TRBJ2-7 | TRBV25-1 | TRBD1 | CASSDQDRGAYEQYF
TRBJ1-6 | TRBV20-1 | NA | CSASRGAAVALHF
TRBJ1-1 | TRBV19 | TRBD1 | CASSILRGRNTEAFF
TRBJ1-1 | TRBV5-4 | NA | CASSYQGGGAEAFF
TRBJ1-2 | TRBV29-1 | NA | CSAPTGTDYGYTF
TRBJ2-7 | TRBV20-1 | TRBD1 | CSATGQRSSYEQYF
TRBJ2-5 | TRBV18 | NA | CASSSSTPGETQYF
TRBJ2-7 | TRBV20-1 | TRBD1 | CSARDSGTGYEQYF
TRBJ2-1 | TRBV4-1 | NA | CASSQIGKNEQFF
TRBJ2-1 | TRBV5-1 | TRBD2 | CASSWGLAGGYEQFF
TRBJ2-1 | TRBV19 | NA | CASSVLNEQFF
TRBJ2-5 | TRBV4-1 | NA | CASSQLGRPYQETQYF
TRBJ2-1 | TRBV15 | TRBD2 | CATSRDLTSGIANEQFF
TRBJ1-1 | TRBV20-1 | NA | CSMGRNTEAFF
TRBJ1-5 | TRBV5-5 | TRBD1 | CASSSTGLSNQPQHF
TRBJ2-5 | TRBV20-1 | NA | CSARRMETQYF
TRBJ2-7 | TRBV5-1 | TRBD1 | CASSLTGGIYEQYF
TRBJ1-2 | TRBV12-3/TRBV12-4 | TRBD1 | CASSLTRQGGYTF
TRBJ2-3 | TRBV24-1 | NA | CATSGHGRTDTQYF
TRBJ2-5 | TRBV5-6 | NA | CASSPVRDYQETQYF
TRBJ2-3 | TRBV5-1 | NA | CASSLAGVSPTDTQYF
TRBJ2-7 | TRBV30 | TRBD1 | CAWSVSPPGTVYEQYF
TRBJ1-1 | TRBV20-1 | NA | CSARDLMNTEAFF
TRBJ2-7 | TRBV5-1 | NA | CASSQTTSYEQYF
TRBJ2-5 | TRBV30 | NA | CAWSQGTETQYF
TRBJ1-6 | TRBV5-1 | NA | CASSNNRVGNSPLHF
TRBJ1-5 | TRBV30 | TRBD1 | CAWSVRTGFNQPQHF
TRBJ2-7 | TRBV18 | NA | CASSASGYEQYF
TRBJ1-4 | TRBV18 | NA | CASSPQGIREKLFF
TRBJ1-4 | TRBV5-1 | TRBD1 | CASSGTVNEKLFF
TRBJ2-2 | TRBV7-3 | NA | CASSFKQGFADTGELFF
TRBJ2-7 | TRBV12-3/TRBV12-4 | TRBD2 | CASSFGIPGGEQYF
TRBJ1-5 | TRBV6-6 | NA | CAVRAVGNQPQHF